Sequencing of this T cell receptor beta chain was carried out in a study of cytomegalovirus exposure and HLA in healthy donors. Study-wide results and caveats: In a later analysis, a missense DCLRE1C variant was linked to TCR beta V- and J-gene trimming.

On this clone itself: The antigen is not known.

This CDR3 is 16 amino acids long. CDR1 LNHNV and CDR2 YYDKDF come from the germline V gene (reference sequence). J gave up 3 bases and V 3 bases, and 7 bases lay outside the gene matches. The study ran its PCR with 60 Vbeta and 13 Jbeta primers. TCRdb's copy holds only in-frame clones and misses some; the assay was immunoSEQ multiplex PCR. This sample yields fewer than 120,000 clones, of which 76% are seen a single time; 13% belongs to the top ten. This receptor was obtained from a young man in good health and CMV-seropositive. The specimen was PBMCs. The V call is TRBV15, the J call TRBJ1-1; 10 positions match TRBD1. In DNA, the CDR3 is TGTGCCACCAGCAGCCGGGACAGGGGTCCGGACACTGAAGCTTTCTTT. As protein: CATSSRDRGPDTEAFF.